Each of the 8 T cell receptor beta chains below was sequenced from the same sample in a study of response to subunit inactivated influenza vaccine. Via MiXCR, TCRdb re-called the RT-PCR reads, giving one row per CDR3 protein. There are 500,000 to 600,000 distinct CDR3 sequences in the sample; 12% to 15% occur only once, and over 8.5% lies in the top ten. This specimen was PBMCs from blood, taken roughly 13 days after vaccination. These receptor sequences come from a middle-aged man who received an inactivated influenza vaccine.

This clonotype was seen repeatedly, ten times or more. This sequence joins TRBV5-5 and TRBJ2-7; tentatively, D is TRBD1 (5 bases). Germline CDR1 SGHKS, CDR2 YYEKEE (reference sequence). This CDR3 has 15 residues. V lost 0 bases and J 2 bases, leaving 12 bases between the germline ends. The CDR3 region has the DNA TGTGCCAGCAGCTTGGATCCAGGGTCGACCTACGAGCAGTACTTC. This encodes CASSLDPGSTYEQYF.

V usage is TRBV6-1 and J usage is TRBJ2-1; 12 positions agree with TRBD2. Trimming took 6 bases from V and 10 from J; bases not matched to a gene: 10. Germline V CDR1 and CDR2: MNHNS, SASEGT. The CDR3 has 15 amino acids. The CDR3 loop reads CASSLPSGRAQEQFF. The CDR3, as DNA: TGTGCCAGCAGCCTCCCTAGCGGGAGGGCTCAAGAGCAGTTCTTC.

The J gene is TRBJ2-2, the V gene TRBV19, with D perhaps TRBD1 (5 bases). Germline assignment: CDR1 LNHDA and CDR2 SQIVND (reference sequence). The CDR3 is 16 residues long. Trimming shortened V by 7 bases and J by 6 bases, and 21 bases separated the two germline ends. The CDR3 sequence is CASNPSAGIRAGELFF. The DNA of the CDR3 is TGTGCCAGTAACCCCTCGGCAGGGATTAGGGCCGGGGAGCTGTTTTTT.

V and J are TRBV24-1 and TRBJ2-5; D uncertain. CDR1 and CDR2 from the germline V gene are KGHDR and SFDVKD. The V end lost 5 bases, the J end lost 3 bases, and 12 bases lay between the germline ends. The CDR3 consists of 14 residues. In nucleotides, the CDR3 is TGTGCCACCAGTGTTTGGGTTAGGGAAGAGACCCAGTACTTC. It specifies CATSVWVREETQYF.

The table lists this clonotype with a few counts. The CDR3: CASSQDRGTPRGYGYTF. DNA for the CDR3: TGCGCCAGCAGCCAAGACAGAGGGACACCAAGGGGCTATGGCTACACCTTC. This sequence joins TRBV4-3 and TRBJ1-2; D might be TRBD1 (6 bases). Germline loops: CDR1 LGHNA, CDR2 YSLEER. Trimming stripped 0 bases from V and 4 bases from J, with 18 bases between. The CDR3 runs to 17 residues.

The sample holds a few counts of this clonotype. The genes are TRBV10-3 and TRBJ1-2; D is perhaps TRBD1 (6 bases). Germline V gives CDR1 ENHRY, CDR2 SYGVKD. The CDR3 covers 17 residues. V was clipped by 3 bases and J by 5 bases, with 22 bases between them. CDR3 sequence reads: CAISEGWGRTSSYGYTF. The CDR3 DNA reads TGTGCCATCAGTGAAGGTTGGGGGCGGACGTCATCATATGGCTACACCTTC.

The rearrangement uses TRBV20-1 and TRBJ2-3; the D is unclear. CDR1 and CDR2 from the germline V gene are DFQATT and SNEGSKA (reference sequence). This CDR3 has 15 residues. V lost 0 bases, J lost 2 bases, and 12 bases lay in between. The CDR3 here is CSARDSQRFTDTQYF. The CDR3 nucleotides read TGCAGTGCTAGAGATTCCCAGCGTTTCACAGATACGCAGTATTTT.

V gene TRBV7-8 combines with J gene TRBJ2-5; 12 bases are a match to TRBD2. The CDR3 is made up of 16 amino acids. Unmatched junction bases numbered 9, after V lost 5 bases and J lost 5 bases. Germline V gene data show CDR1 as SGHVS and CDR2 as FQNEAQ. The CDR3 loop reads CASSQGASGRVETQYF. The DNA of the CDR3 is TGTGCCAGCAGCCAAGGGGCTAGCGGGAGGGTTGAGACCCAGTACTTC.